The 9 T cell receptor beta chains below all came from one sample that was sequenced in a study of shared clonotypes between healthy human individuals (dated by TCRdb to 2018 to 2020). To prepare the library, the immunoSEQ multiplex PCR assay was applied. Here the immuneACCESS table is served through TCRdb, limited to in-frame sequences with V and J called. Missing clones are a known gap in these copies; in checked studies unresolved V genes cover under half, and the rest lacks a known reason. For this sample the table gives roughly 95,000 clones, of which roughly 45% were detected only once. The ten most abundant clones make up roughly 16% of the sample. Sequences were obtained from PBMCs. Source of these receptors: a woman in her thirties or forties in good health. Some clones in this sample may be carry-over from other donors' samples.

V usage is TRBV5-1 and J usage is TRBJ2-7; no clear D gene. This CDR3 is built from 12 residues. The germline V gene has CDR1 SGHRS and CDR2 YFSETQ. The V end lost 0 bases, the J end lost 6 bases, and 7 bases lay between the germline ends. The CDR3 nucleotides are TGCGCCAGCAGCTTGGGACACCGCGAGCAGTACTTC. It specifies CASSLGHREQYF.

This chain connects TRBV5-6 to TRBJ1-5; D gene unclear. The ends were cut back, 0 bases at V and 5 bases at J, with 9 bases in the middle. This CDR3 is built from 14 residues. Looked up from germline, CDR1 is SGHDT and CDR2 is YYEEEE. The CDR3 region is CASSLGGNYQPQHF. The CDR3 nucleotides read TGTGCCAGCAGCTTGGGAGGGAACTATCAGCCCCAGCATTTT.

This clone was seen more than once but under ten times. The CDR3 sequence: CASSLGVSYEQYF. CDR3 nucleotide sequence: TGCGCCAGCAGCCTGGGAGTTTCCTACGAGCAGTACTTC. The genes are TRBV5-1 and TRBJ2-7; weak D call: TRBD2 (5 bases). Germline V gene sequence: CDR1 SGHRS, CDR2 YFSETQ. The V gene lost 4 bases and the J gene lost 1 base, with 9 bases spanning the gap. The CDR3 is made up of 13 amino acids.

This clone was recorded a few times. The V and J genes are TRBV28 and TRBJ1-2; D may be TRBD1 (5 bases). Trimming removed 10 bases at V and 0 bases at J, with 18 bases between. The germline gives CDR1 MDHEN, CDR2 SYDVKM. The CDR3 spans 15 residues. The CDR3 coding sequence is TGTGCCACCCCCAAAAGGGCAGGGACTAACTATGGCTACACCTTC. Translation gives CATPKRAGTNYGYTF.

The CDR3 region is CAWSVGPRGANVLTF. The CDR3, as DNA: TGTGCCTGGAGTGTGGGGCCAAGAGGGGCCAACGTCCTGACTTTC. This sequence joins TRBV30 and TRBJ2-6; D is perhaps TRBD1 (5 bases). V lost 0 bases to trimming and J lost 4 bases, with 10 bases between them. This CDR3 has 15 amino acids. Germline V gives CDR1 GTSNPN, CDR2 SVGIG (reference sequence).

V is TRBV10-1 and J is TRBJ1-1; TRBD1 agrees at 8 bases. The CDR3 has 14 residues. Germline V gene lookup returns CDR1 WNHNN and CDR2 SYGVQD (reference sequence). V dropped 2 bases and J dropped 5; count of bases not matched to a gene: 4. The CDR3 DNA reads as TGCGCCAGCAGTGAGACTCGACAGGGGACTGAAGCTTTCTTT. Its protein product is CASSETRQGTEAFF.

This clone has just a few counts. This rearrangement joins TRBV29-1 to TRBJ2-7; D possibly corresponds to TRBD1 (5 bases). The germline V gene has CDR1 SQVTM and CDR2 ANQGSEA. V dropped 3 bases and J dropped 2 bases, with 11 bases sitting between them. This CDR3 has 13 residues. The CDR3 is CSVDGAAPYEQYF. The DNA of the CDR3 is TGCAGCGTTGATGGGGCAGCCCCCTACGAGCAGTACTTC.

The chain has TRBV4-2 and TRBJ2-2, with TRBD1 matching over 9 bases. The CDR3 contains 18 residues. V shed 1 base and J 4 bases; nucleotides not matched to a gene: 10. Germline CDR1 is LGHNA and CDR2 is YNFKEQ. The CDR3 region is CASSQGDRAGATTGELFF. In DNA form, the CDR3 reads TGTGCCAGCAGCCAAGGGGACAGGGCCGGGGCAACCACCGGGGAGCTGTTTTTT.

The CDR3, as DNA: TGTGCCAGCAGCCCGGGACTAGCTCGGTACGAGCAGTACTTC. This translates into CASSPGLARYEQYF. The chain carries TRBV9 and TRBJ2-7; 9 bases fit TRBD2. Germline CDR1 SGDLS, CDR2 YYNGEE. The CDR3 is made up of 14 amino acids. The V and J ends lost 4 bases and 4 bases, in that order; junction bases with no gene match: 6.